The clone carrying this T cell receptor (beta chain) was seen at least ten times. A library made for alpha chains picked up this beta chain off target, so its size means little. The data are from a study of spatial heterogeneity in lung cancer. TCRdb reprocessed the 5' RACE reads with MiXCR, giving one entry per CDR3 protein. The data contain more than 10,000 distinct CDR3 sequences, 3.9% of them singletons. The CDR3 totals 12 residues. Germline CDR1 reads SGHVS; CDR2 reads FQNEAQ. With 5 bases removed from V and 4 bases from J, the gap between germline ends came to 7 bases. The time point here: sample taken at primary tumor resection. Researchers sequenced whole RNA taken from tumor, nontumor lung or frozen PBMC without sorting.

This specimen was PBMCs, taken at surgery. V and J are TRBV7-8 and TRBJ2-3; D remains unclear. The origin of this receptor is a male donor with early-stage non-small cell lung cancer. The CDR3 coding sequence is TGTGCCAGCAGCCGCCCGTCAGATACGCAGTATTTT. Its protein is CASSRPSDTQYF.